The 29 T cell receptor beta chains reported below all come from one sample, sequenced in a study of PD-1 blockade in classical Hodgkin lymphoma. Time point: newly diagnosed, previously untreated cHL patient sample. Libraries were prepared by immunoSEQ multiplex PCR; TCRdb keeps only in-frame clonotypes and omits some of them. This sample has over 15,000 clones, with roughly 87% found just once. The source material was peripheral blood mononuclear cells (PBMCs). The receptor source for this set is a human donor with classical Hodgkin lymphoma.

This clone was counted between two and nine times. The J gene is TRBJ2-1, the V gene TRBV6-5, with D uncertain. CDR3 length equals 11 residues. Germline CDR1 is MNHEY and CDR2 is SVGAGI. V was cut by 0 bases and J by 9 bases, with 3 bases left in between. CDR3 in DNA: TGTGCCAGCAGTTACTCAAGTGAGCAGTTCTTC. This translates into CASSYSSEQFF.

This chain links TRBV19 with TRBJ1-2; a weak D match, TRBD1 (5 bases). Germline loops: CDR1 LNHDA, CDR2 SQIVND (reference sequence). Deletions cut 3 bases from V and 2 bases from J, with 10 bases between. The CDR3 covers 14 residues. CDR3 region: CASSIRGENYGYTF. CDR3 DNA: TGTGCCAGTAGTATCCGAGGGGAGAACTATGGCTACACCTTC.

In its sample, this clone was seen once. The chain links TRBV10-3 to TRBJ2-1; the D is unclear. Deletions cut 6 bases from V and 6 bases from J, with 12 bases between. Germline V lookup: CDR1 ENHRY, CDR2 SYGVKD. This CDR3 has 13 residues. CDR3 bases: TGTGCCATCAGCGCTCGAGCCCCCAATGAGCAGTTCTTC. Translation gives CAISARAPNEQFF.

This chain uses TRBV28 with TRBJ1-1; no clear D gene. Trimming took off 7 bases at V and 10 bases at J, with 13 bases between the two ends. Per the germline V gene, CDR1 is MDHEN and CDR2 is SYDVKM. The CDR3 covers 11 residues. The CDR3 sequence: CASNNARRAFF. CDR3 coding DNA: TGTGCCAGCAACAATGCCCGGCGAGCTTTCTTT.

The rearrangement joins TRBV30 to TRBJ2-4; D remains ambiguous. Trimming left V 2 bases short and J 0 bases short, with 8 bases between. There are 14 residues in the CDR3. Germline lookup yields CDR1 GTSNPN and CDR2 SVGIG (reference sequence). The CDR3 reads CAWSPSGAKNIQYF. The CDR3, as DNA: TGTGCCTGGAGTCCGTCGGGAGCCAAAAACATTCAGTACTTC.

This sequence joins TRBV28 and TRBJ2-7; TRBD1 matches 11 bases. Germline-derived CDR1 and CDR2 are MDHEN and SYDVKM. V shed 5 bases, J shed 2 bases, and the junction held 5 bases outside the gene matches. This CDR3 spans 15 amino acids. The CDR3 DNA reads TGTGCCAGCAGTCCGGGGACAGGGGGGACCTACGAGCAGTACTTC. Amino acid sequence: CASSPGTGGTYEQYF.

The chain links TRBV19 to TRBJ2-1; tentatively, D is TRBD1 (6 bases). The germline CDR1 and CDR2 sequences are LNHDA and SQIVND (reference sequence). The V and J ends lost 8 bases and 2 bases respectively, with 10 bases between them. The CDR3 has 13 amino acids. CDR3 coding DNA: TGTGCCAGTTCAGGGGTGGCCTACAATGAGCAGTTCTTC. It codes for CASSGVAYNEQFF.

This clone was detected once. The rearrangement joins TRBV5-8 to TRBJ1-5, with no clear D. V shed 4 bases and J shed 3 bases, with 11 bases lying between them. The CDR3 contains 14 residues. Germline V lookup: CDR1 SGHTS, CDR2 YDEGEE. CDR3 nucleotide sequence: TGTGCCAGCAGCCGCGGACGGGCCAATCAGCCCCAGCATTTT. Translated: CASSRGRANQPQHF.

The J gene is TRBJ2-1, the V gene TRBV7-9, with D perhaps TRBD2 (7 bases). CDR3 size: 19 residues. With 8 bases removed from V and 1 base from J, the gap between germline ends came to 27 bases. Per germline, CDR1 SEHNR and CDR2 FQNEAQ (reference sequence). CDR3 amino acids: CASSQPRGGADVSYNEQFF. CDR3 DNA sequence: TGTGCCAGCTCCCAACCTCGAGGGGGGGCTGACGTTTCCTACAATGAGCAGTTCTTC.

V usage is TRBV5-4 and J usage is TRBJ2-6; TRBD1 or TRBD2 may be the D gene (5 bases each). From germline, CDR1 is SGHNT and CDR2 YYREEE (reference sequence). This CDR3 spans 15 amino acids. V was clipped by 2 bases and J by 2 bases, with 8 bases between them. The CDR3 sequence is CASSLVGPGANVLTF. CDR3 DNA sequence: TGTGCCAGCAGCTTAGTGGGACCTGGGGCCAACGTCCTGACTTTC.

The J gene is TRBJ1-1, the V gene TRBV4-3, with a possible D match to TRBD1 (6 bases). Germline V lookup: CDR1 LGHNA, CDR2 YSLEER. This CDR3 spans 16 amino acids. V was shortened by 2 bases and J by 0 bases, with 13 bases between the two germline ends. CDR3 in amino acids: CASSQLGGRLNTEAFF. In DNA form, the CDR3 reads TGCGCCAGCAGCCAACTGGGGGGGCGATTGAACACTGAAGCTTTCTTT.

Here the CDR3 reads CASSVGLAVDTQYF. The CDR3 DNA reads as TGTGCCAGCAGCGTGGGGCTCGCGGTAGATACGCAGTATTTT. V usage is TRBV9 and J usage is TRBJ2-3, with D tentatively TRBD1 (5 bases). The length of the CDR3 is 14 residues. The germline V gene encodes CDR1 SGDLS and CDR2 YYNGEE. Trimming pared 2 bases from V and 5 bases from J, leaving 12 bases between.

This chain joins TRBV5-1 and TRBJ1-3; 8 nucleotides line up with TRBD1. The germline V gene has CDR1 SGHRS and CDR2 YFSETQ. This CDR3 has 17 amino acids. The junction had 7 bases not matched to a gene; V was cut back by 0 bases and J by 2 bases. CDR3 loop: CASSLVGPGGTGNTIYF. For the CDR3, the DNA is TGCGCCAGCAGCTTGGTAGGGCCAGGGGGCACTGGAAACACCATATATTTT.

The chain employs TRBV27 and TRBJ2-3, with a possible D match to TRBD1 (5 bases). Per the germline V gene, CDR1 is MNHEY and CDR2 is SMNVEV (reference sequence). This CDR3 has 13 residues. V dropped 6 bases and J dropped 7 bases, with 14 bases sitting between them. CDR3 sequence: CASRVQGVNTQYF. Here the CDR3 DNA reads TGTGCCAGCAGGGTCCAAGGGGTAAATACGCAGTATTTT.

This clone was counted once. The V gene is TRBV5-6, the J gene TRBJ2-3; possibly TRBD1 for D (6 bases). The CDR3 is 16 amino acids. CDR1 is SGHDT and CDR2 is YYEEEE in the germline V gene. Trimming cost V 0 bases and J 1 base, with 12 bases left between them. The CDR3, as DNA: TGTGCCAGCAGCTTGGCAGGGGCGCCCGGCACAGATACGCAGTATTTT. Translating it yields CASSLAGAPGTDTQYF.

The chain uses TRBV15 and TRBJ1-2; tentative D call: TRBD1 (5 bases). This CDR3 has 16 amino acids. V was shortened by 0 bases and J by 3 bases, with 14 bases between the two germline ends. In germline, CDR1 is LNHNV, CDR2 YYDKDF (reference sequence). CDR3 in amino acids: CATSRDFQDNHYGYTF. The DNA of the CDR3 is TGTGCCACCAGCAGAGATTTTCAGGACAACCACTATGGCTACACCTTC.

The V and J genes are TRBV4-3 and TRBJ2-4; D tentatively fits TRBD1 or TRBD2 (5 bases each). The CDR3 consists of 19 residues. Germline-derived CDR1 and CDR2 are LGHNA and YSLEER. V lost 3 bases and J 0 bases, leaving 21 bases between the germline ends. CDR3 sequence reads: CASSHHITRDGGAKNIQYF. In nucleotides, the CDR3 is TGCGCCAGCAGCCACCACATAACCCGGGACGGTGGAGCCAAAAACATTCAGTACTTC.

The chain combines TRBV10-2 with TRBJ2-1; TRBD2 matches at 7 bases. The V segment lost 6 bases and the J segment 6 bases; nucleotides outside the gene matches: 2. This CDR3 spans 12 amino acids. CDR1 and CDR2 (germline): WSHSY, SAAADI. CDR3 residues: CASRLATNEQFF. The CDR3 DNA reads TGCGCCAGCAGACTAGCGACCAATGAGCAGTTCTTC.

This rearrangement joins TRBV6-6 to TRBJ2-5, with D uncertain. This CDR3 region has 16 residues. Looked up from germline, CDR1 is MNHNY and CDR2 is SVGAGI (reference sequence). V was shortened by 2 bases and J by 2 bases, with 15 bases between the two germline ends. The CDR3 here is CASSYRGLTVQETQYF. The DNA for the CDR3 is TGTGCCAGCAGTTACCGCGGTCTTACGGTACAAGAGACCCAGTACTTC.

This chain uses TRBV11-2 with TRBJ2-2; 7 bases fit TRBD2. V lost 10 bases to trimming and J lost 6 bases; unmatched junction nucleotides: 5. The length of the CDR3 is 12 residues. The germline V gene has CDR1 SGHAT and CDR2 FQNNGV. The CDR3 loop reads CATERGSGELFF. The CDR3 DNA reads TGTGCCACTGAGCGGGGTTCCGGGGAGCTGTTTTTT.

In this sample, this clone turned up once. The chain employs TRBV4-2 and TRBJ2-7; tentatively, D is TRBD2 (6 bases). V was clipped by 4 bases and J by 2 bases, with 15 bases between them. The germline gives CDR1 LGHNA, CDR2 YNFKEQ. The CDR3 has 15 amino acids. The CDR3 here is CASSPGGPSAYEQYF. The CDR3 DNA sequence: TGTGCCAGCAGCCCCGGGGGTCCTAGCGCCTACGAGCAGTACTTC.

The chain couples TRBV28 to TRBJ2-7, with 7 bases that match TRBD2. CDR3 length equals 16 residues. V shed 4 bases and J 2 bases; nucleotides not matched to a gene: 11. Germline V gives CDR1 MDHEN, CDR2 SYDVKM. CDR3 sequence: CASSSLNSGITYEQYF. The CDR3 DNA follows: TGTGCCAGCAGTTCCCTAAACAGCGGGATTACCTACGAGCAGTACTTC.

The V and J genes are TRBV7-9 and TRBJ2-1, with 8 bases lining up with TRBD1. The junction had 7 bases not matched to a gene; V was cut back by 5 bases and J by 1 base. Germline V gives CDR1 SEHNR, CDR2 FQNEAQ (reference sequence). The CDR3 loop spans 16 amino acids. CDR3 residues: CASSTLTGGSYNEQFF. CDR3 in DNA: TGTGCCAGCAGCACATTAACAGGGGGTTCCTACAATGAGCAGTTCTTC.

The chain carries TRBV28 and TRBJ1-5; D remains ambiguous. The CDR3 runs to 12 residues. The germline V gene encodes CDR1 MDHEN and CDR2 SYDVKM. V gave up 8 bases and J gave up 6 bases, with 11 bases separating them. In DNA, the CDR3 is TGTGCCAGCGAAGGACTAGGTCAGCCCCAGCATTTT. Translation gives CASEGLGQPQHF.

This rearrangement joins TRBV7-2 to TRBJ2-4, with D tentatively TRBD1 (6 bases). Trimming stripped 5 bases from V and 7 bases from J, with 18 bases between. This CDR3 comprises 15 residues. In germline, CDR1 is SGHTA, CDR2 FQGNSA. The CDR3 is CASSRRGGVGNIQYF. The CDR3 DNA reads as TGTGCCAGCAGCAGGAGAGGGGGAGTGGGGAACATTCAGTACTTC.

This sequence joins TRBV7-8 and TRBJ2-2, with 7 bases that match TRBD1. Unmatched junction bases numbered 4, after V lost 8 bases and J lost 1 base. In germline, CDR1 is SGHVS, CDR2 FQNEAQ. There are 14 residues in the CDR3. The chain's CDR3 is CASGTVLNTGELFF. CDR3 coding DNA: TGTGCCAGCGGGACAGTTTTGAACACCGGGGAGCTGTTTTTT.

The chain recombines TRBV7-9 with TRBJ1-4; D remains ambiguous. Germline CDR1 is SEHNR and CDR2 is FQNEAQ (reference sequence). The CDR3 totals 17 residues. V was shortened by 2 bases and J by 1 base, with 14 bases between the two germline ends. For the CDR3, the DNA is TGTGCCAGCAGCTTAACTGCTGGGGAGCTAACTAATGAAAAACTGTTTTTT. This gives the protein CASSLTAGELTNEKLFF.

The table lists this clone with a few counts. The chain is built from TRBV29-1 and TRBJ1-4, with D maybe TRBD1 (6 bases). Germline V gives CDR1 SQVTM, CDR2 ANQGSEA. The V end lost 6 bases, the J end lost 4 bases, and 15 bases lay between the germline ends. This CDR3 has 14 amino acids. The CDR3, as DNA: TGCAGCGTCCGCCAAGGGGGGGGTAATGAAAAACTGTTTTTT. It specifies CSVRQGGGNEKLFF.

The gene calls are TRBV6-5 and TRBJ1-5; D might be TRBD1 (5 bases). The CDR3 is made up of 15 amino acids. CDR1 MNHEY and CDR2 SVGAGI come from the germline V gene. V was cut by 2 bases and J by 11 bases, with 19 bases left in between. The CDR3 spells CASSYQAGTHWAQHF. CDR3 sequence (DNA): TGTGCCAGCAGTTACCAGGCAGGGACCCACTGGGCCCAGCATTTT.